These T cell receptor beta chains were read from a single sample in a study of PD-L1 blockade in urothelial cancer. The data were produced by immunoSEQ multiplex PCR, yet TCRdb's version contains in-frame clones alone and is incomplete. The sample has about 45,000 clones; around 80% are singletons. This specimen consisted of PBMCs, obtained around atezolizumab (anti-PD-L1) treatment. The source is a man aged 60 to 75 with urothelial cancer. Each CDR3 is given with its conserved first and last residue. The D gene is left open where the match is weak. Clone size is stated in some rows and not others, as once, few, many or a class when expanded.

>.|15|TRBJ1-5|.|TRBV18
CASSPPPGNNEPQHF
TGTGCCAGCTCACCACCGCCAGGGAACAATGAGCCCCAGCATTTT
>.|13|TRBJ2-7|.|TRBV30
CAWSIGGIYEQYF
TGTGCCTGGAGCATTGGGGGGATCTACGAGCAGTACTTC
>.|11|TRBJ2-7|.|TRBV28
CASTNWREQYF
TGTGCCAGCACAAACTGGAGGGAGCAGTACTTC
>.|11|TRBJ1-1|.|TRBV10-1
CASSEDSEAFF
TGCGCCAGCAGTGAGGACAGTGAAGCTTTCTTT
>.|18|TRBJ2-2|TRBD2|TRBV4-3
CASSQVGPGTSGIRELFF
TGCGCCAGCAGCCAAGTAGGGCCCGGGACTAGCGGGATTAGGGAGCTGTTTTTT
>.|17|TRBJ1-4|TRBD1|TRBV28
CASGTERGGLTNEKLFF
TGTGCCAGCGGGACAGAGAGAGGGGGCTTGACTAATGAAAAACTGTTTTTT
>.|14|TRBJ1-2|TRBD1|TRBV28
CASSLPTGNYGYTF
TGTGCCAGCAGTTTACCGACAGGGAACTATGGCTACACCTTC
>.|14|TRBJ1-6|.|TRBV5-1
CASTPGESGSPLHF
TGCGCCAGCACCCCCGGCGAATCGGGATCACCCCTCCACTTT
>.|14|TRBJ2-7|.|TRBV5-5
CASSLVGSGYEQYF
TGTGCCAGCAGCTTGGTGGGAAGCGGCTACGAGCAGTACTTC
>once|16|TRBJ2-3|TRBD2|TRBV5-4
CASSSGTSGAVDTQYF
TGTGCCAGCAGCTCCGGGACTAGCGGGGCGGTGGATACGCAGTATTTT
>.|17|TRBJ1-6|.|TRBV5-1
CASSLQNPAGLNSPLHF
TGCGCCAGCAGCTTACAAAACCCAGCGGGTCTTAATTCACCCCTCCACTTT
>.|15|TRBJ2-2|.|TRBV5-1
CASSLSAPGNGELFF
TGCGCCAGCAGCTTGAGTGCCCCGGGTAACGGGGAGCTGTTTTTT
>.|20|TRBJ2-1|TRBD2|TRBV27
CASSRLLLAGEFSSYNEQFF
TGTGCCAGCAGTCGCCTGCTACTAGCGGGGGAGTTCAGCTCCTACAATGAGCAGTTCTTC
>.|16|TRBJ2-3|TRBD2|TRBV5-1
CASSLGGTSGTDTQYF
TGCGCCAGCAGCTTGGGTGGGACTAGCGGCACAGATACGCAGTATTTT
>few|14|TRBJ2-7|TRBD1|TRBV29-1
CSGGQGLSSYEQYF
TGCAGCGGGGGACAGGGACTCAGCTCCTACGAGCAGTACTTC
>once|17|TRBJ1-2|TRBD1|TRBV5-1
CASSLGQGAFSVHGYTF
TGCGCCAGCAGCTTGGGACAGGGGGCGTTTTCAGTGCATGGCTACACCTTC
>.|16|TRBJ1-5|.|TRBV10-1
CASIQDSVVGNQPQHF
TGCGCCAGCATTCAAGACAGTGTGGTAGGCAATCAGCCCCAGCATTTT
>.|15|TRBJ2-7|TRBD2|TRBV5-6
CASSLSGGGSYEQYF
TGTGCCAGCAGCTTGAGCGGGGGTGGATCCTACGAGCAGTACTTC
>.|16|TRBJ1-2|TRBD1|TRBV7-9
CASSLLTGERYYGYTF
TGTGCCAGCAGCCTCCTGACAGGGGAGCGGTACTATGGCTACACCTTC
>once|14|TRBJ2-7|.|TRBV7-9
CASSLSHSSYEQYF
TGTGCCAGCAGCTTAAGTCACAGCTCCTACGAGCAGTACTTC
>.|15|TRBJ2-7|.|TRBV6-4
CASSPRYFERYEQYF
TGTGCCAGCAGCCCCCGTTACTTTGAAAGATACGAGCAGTACTTC
>few|13|TRBJ2-1|.|TRBV2
CASSPQDYNEQFF
TGTGCCAGCAGTCCTCAGGACTACAATGAGCAGTTCTTC
>.|16|TRBJ1-1|.|TRBV5-1
CASSLVAHSLNTEAFF
TGCGCCAGCAGCTTGGTGGCACACAGCTTGAACACTGAAGCTTTCTTT
>.|14|TRBJ2-1|.|TRBV7-9
CASSLDHPVYEQFF
TGTGCCAGCAGCTTAGACCACCCAGTATATGAGCAGTTCTTC
>.|19|TRBJ2-1|TRBD2|TRBV19
CASSTPDPRGGRVFNEQFF
TGTGCCAGTAGTACACCTGACCCCCGGGGCGGGAGGGTATTCAATGAGCAGTTCTTC
>once|15|TRBJ2-5|TRBD2|TRBV15
CATSRDRGEQETQYF
TGTGCCACCAGCAGAGATCGGGGGGAACAAGAGACCCAGTACTTC
>.|12|TRBJ1-2|.|TRBV29-1
CSVASSNYGYTF
TGCAGCGTTGCATCTAGCAACTATGGCTACACCTTC
>.|14|TRBJ2-1|TRBD1|TRBV4-3
CASSQGQGYNEQFF
TGCGCCAGCAGCCAAGGACAGGGTTACAATGAGCAGTTCTTC
>.|15|TRBJ2-7|TRBD1|TRBV6-5
CASSSPGQGHYEQYF
TGTGCCAGCAGTTCACCGGGACAGGGGCACTACGAGCAGTACTTC
>.|18|TRBJ2-1|.|TRBV7-6
CASSLEGDIRASYNEQFF
TGTGCCAGCAGCTTAGAAGGGGACATCAGGGCTTCGTACAATGAGCAGTTCTTC
>.|15|TRBJ2-5|TRBD2|TRBV4-3
CASSFRLAGAETQYF
TGCGCCAGCAGCTTCCGACTAGCGGGAGCGGAGACCCAGTACTTC
>.|16|TRBJ2-1|TRBD2|TRBV5-4
CASSLGSGGPLLRQFF
TGTGCCAGCAGCTTGGGTAGCGGGGGGCCACTTTTACGCCAGTTCTTC
>.|18|TRBJ2-7|.|TRBV5-1
CASSLVPPTQQGPYEQYF
TGCGCCAGCAGCTTGGTCCCACCTACCCAACAGGGTCCCTACGAGCAGTACTTC
>once|14|TRBJ1-3|.|TRBV5-1
CASSLEGPGNTIYF
TGCGCCAGCAGCTTGGAGGGGCCGGGAAACACCATATATTTT
>.|17|TRBJ2-3|TRBD2|TRBV7-9
CASSLGGLAGGADTQYF
TGTGCCAGCAGCTTAGGAGGACTAGCGGGGGGGGCCGATACGCAGTATTTT
>.|16|TRBJ2-1|.|TRBV10-1
CASSDRLLSSYNEQFF
TGCGCCAGCAGTGACAGGTTATTATCCTCCTACAATGAGCAGTTCTTC
>.|13|TRBJ1-2|.|TRBV6-5
CASSFQGLDGYTF
TGTGCCAGCAGTTTCCAGGGGTTGGATGGCTACACCTTC
>.|13|TRBJ1-5|.|TRBV19
CASSGAGAQPQHF
TGTGCCAGTAGTGGGGCAGGGGCCCAGCCCCAGCATTTT
>.|16|TRBJ2-2|.|TRBV11-2
CASSPPLGRNTGELFF
TGTGCCAGCAGCCCTCCTTTGGGGCGGAACACCGGGGAGCTGTTTTTT
>.|14|TRBJ2-7|TRBD1|TRBV6-6
CASSYFEGGNEQYF
TGTGCCAGCAGTTACTTTGAAGGGGGCAACGAGCAGTACTTC
>.|15|TRBJ1-1|.|TRBV4-1
CASSQMEGSNTEAFF
TGCGCCAGCAGCCAAATGGAGGGATCGAACACTGAAGCTTTCTTT
>.|15|TRBJ1-3|.|TRBV9
CASSLGRTSGNTIYF
TGTGCCAGCAGCCTAGGGAGGACGAGTGGAAACACCATATATTTT
>.|14|TRBJ2-3|TRBD2|TRBV19
CASTSGGVADTQYF
TGTGCCAGTACTAGCGGGGGGGTGGCAGATACGCAGTATTTT
>.|16|TRBJ2-3|TRBD1|TRBV5-6
CASSQTGQGSTDTQYF
TGTGCCAGCAGCCAAACCGGACAGGGCAGCACAGATACGCAGTATTTT
>.|12|TRBJ2-7|.|TRBV28
CASSPRGYEQYF
TGTGCCAGCAGTCCTCGGGGCTACGAGCAGTACTTC
>.|15|TRBJ2-7|TRBD1|TRBV6-1
CASSSQGEITYEQYF
TGTGCCAGCAGTTCGCAGGGGGAGATCACCTACGAGCAGTACTTC
>once|16|TRBJ2-6|TRBD2|TRBV6-6
CASRGGLFSGANVLTF
TGTGCCAGCAGGGGGGGACTATTCTCTGGGGCCAACGTCCTGACTTTC
>.|15|TRBJ2-1|.|TRBV19
CASSMTGESYNEQFF
TGTGCCAGTAGTATGACCGGGGAATCCTACAATGAGCAGTTCTTC
>.|15|TRBJ2-5|TRBD2|TRBV7-2
CASSLEAGVWETQYF
TGTGCCAGCAGCTTAGAAGCGGGAGTATGGGAGACCCAGTACTTC
>.|15|TRBJ2-7|TRBD1|TRBV2
CASRQDRERSYEQYF
TGTGCCAGCAGGCAGGACAGGGAAAGATCCTACGAGCAGTACTTC
>.|16|TRBJ2-1|TRBD1|TRBV11-2
CASSVSPTGVVNEQFF
TGTGCCAGCAGCGTTTCCCCGACAGGGGTAGTCAATGAGCAGTTCTTC
>.|14|TRBJ2-7|.|TRBV18
CASSPRIGEHEQYF
TGTGCCAGCTCACCAAGGATAGGGGAACACGAGCAGTACTTC
>.|14|TRBJ2-1|TRBD1|TRBV4-1
CASSRTGAANEQFF
TGCGCCAGCAGTCGAACAGGGGCGGCTAATGAGCAGTTCTTC